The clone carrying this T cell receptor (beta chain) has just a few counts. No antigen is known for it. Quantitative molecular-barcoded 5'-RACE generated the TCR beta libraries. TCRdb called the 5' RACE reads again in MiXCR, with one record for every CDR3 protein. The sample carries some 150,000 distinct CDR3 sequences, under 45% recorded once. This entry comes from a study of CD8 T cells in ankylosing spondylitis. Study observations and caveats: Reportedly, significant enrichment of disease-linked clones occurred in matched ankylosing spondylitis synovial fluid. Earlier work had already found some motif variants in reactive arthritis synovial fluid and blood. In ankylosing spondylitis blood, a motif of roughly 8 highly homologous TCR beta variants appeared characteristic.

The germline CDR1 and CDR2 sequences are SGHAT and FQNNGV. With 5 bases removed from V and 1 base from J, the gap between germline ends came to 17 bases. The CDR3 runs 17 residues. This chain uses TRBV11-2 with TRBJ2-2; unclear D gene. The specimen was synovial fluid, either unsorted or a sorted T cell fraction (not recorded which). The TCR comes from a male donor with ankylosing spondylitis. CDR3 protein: CASSPRWGSVNTGELFF. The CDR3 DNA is TGTGCCAGCAGCCCCCGCTGGGGAAGCGTGAACACCGGGGAGCTGTTTTTT.